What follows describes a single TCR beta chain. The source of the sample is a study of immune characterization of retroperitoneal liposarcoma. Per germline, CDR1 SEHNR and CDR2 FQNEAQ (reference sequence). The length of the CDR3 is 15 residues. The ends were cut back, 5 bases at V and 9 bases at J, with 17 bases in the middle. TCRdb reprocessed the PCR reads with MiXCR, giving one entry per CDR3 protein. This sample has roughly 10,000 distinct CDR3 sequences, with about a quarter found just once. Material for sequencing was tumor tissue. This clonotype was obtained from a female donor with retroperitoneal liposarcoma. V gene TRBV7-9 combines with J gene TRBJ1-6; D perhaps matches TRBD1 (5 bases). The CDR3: CASSADGDLGSPLHF. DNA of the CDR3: TGTGCCAGCAGCGCGGACGGGGACCTTGGTTCACCCCTCCACTTT.